Below are 18 T cell receptor beta chains sequenced from a single sample in a study of blood T cells in healthy people across ages. Sample-barcoded 5' priming and a J-beta primer mix drove a second PCR of 7 to 11 cycles. TCRdb fed the 5' RACE reads into MiXCR, producing one record per CDR3 protein. This table holds roughly 650,000 distinct CDR3 sequences, less than 40% found once. Sequencing input: blood. These receptors were collected from a woman older than 75 in good health.

This clonotype turned up a few times. The chain joins TRBV7-9 to TRBJ1-6; 8 positions match TRBD1. This CDR3 has 16 residues. From germline, CDR1 is SEHNR and CDR2 FQNEAQ (reference sequence). J gave up 4 bases and V 5 bases, and 7 bases lay outside the gene matches. CDR3 bases: TGTGCCAGCAGCGTTGGAGGACAGGGATATAATTCACCCCTCCACTTT. This codes for CASSVGGQGYNSPLHF.

The gene calls are TRBV20-1 and TRBJ2-5; possible D gene TRBD2, 6 bases. This CDR3 is built from 15 residues. V gave up 2 bases and J gave up 2 bases, with 15 bases separating them. The germline V gene encodes CDR1 DFQATT and CDR2 SNEGSKA (reference sequence). CDR3 amino acids: CSARNPLARQETQYF. The CDR3, as DNA: TGCAGTGCTAGAAATCCTCTAGCGAGACAAGAGACCCAGTACTTC.

This clonotype was seen at least ten times. V and J are TRBV6-1 and TRBJ2-1, with 7 bases aligning to TRBD2. CDR3 length: 14 residues. The V segment lost 3 bases and the J segment 3 bases; nucleotides outside the gene matches: 2. Germline V gene lookup returns CDR1 MNHNS and CDR2 SASEGT. In DNA, the CDR3 is TGTGCCAGCAGTGACCGGGACTACTACAATGAGCAGTTCTTC. Translation gives CASSDRDYYNEQFF.

The V and J genes are TRBV7-3 and TRBJ2-3; no clear D. Germline V gene data show CDR1 as SGHTA and CDR2 as FQGTGA. V was clipped by 5 bases and J by 0 bases, with 12 bases between them. The CDR3 loop spans 15 amino acids. The CDR3 DNA reads TGTGCCAGCAGCATAATCGGCGGTAGCACAGATACGCAGTATTTT. The encoded protein is CASSIIGGSTDTQYF.

The chain has TRBV3-1 and TRBJ2-5; 8 bases line up with TRBD1. Trimming took 3 bases from V and 5 from J; bases not matched to a gene: 8. CDR3 size: 15 residues. Germline V lookup: CDR1 LGHDT, CDR2 YNNKEL (reference sequence). Written as DNA, the CDR3 is TGTGCCAGCAGCCAGGCGACAGGGGCCGGGGAGACCCAGTACTTC. This translates into CASSQATGAGETQYF.

This clonotype has only a few counts. The V and J genes are TRBV2 and TRBJ1-5; 7 bases line up with TRBD1. CDR1 is SNHLY and CDR2 is FYNNEI in the germline V gene. Trimming cost V 6 bases and J 4 bases; bases outside gene matches: 9. The CDR3 runs to 15 residues. In DNA, the CDR3 is TGTGCCAGCAGACCTACAGGGGTTAGAAATCAGCCCCAGCATTTT. Its protein product is CASRPTGVRNQPQHF.

The V call is TRBV7-2, the J call TRBJ1-1; TRBD1 is a possible D gene (6 bases). The CDR3 consists of 17 residues. Germline values: CDR1 SGHTA, CDR2 FQGNSA. V dropped 1 base and J dropped 1 base, with 16 bases sitting between them. The CDR3 reads CASSLGPPGHGNTEAFF. The CDR3 bases are TGTGCCAGCAGCTTAGGACCCCCGGGACACGGGAACACTGAAGCTTTCTTT.

Turning to this clonotype: Possible read error: a much larger clone is one base away. The chain links TRBV4-2 to TRBJ2-7; maybe TRBD2 (6 bases). The CDR3 sequence is 17 residues long. CDR1 LGHNA and CDR2 YNFKEQ come from the germline V gene. This chain's CDR3 is CACSQALSGGVSYEQYF. CDR3 nucleotide sequence: TGTGCCTGCAGCCAAGCTTTGTCCGGGGGAGTATCCTACGAGCAGTACTTC.

The chain uses TRBV3-1 and TRBJ2-3, with TRBD1 matching over 11 bases. The germline gives CDR1 LGHDT, CDR2 YNNKEL (reference sequence). CDR3 length: 18 residues. Trimming removed 0 bases from V and 1 base from J; junction bases left unmatched: 6. The CDR3: CASSQDWTGGFGTDTQYF. In DNA form, the CDR3 reads TGTGCCAGCAGCCAAGACTGGACAGGGGGCTTCGGCACAGATACGCAGTATTTT.

This sequence joins TRBV3-1 and TRBJ1-1, with a tentative D call TRBD1 (5 bases). The V and J ends lost 3 bases and 2 bases respectively, with 10 bases between them. Germline CDR1 and CDR2: LGHDT and YNNKEL (reference sequence). This CDR3 is 14 amino acids long. The CDR3 region is CASSQAGPNTEAFF. The CDR3 nucleotides read TGTGCCAGCAGCCAGGCAGGGCCCAACACTGAAGCTTTCTTT.

This clonotype was detected many times. The chain links TRBV6-5 to TRBJ1-6; D uncertain. Germline-derived CDR1 and CDR2 are MNHEY and SVGAGI. Trimming pared 2 bases from V and 1 base from J, leaving 6 bases between. This CDR3 has 15 amino acids. This chain's CDR3 is CASSYDGSYNSPLHF. Written as DNA, the CDR3 is TGTGCCAGCAGTTACGACGGTTCCTATAATTCACCCCTCCACTTT.

With regard to this clonotype: A read error may be the cause here, since a much bigger clone is one base away. V usage is TRBV9 and J usage is TRBJ2-1, with 11 bases aligning to TRBD2. CDR1 and CDR2 (germline): SGDLS, YYNGEE. There are 15 residues in the CDR3. CDR3 bases: TGTGCCAGCAGCGTACTAGCGGGGGGCGTCGATGAGCAGGTCTTC. It specifies CASSVLAGGVDEQVF.

This clonotype has at least ten counts. Written as DNA, the CDR3 is TGCGCCAGCAGCCAAGACCGAAGCGAGCAGTACTTC. Its protein is CASSQDRSEQYF. The V call is TRBV5-1, the J call TRBJ2-7; no reliable D call. This CDR3 is 12 amino acids long. The germline V and J ends were trimmed by 4 bases and 6 bases, with 11 bases remaining between them. The germline CDR1 and CDR2 sequences are SGHRS and YFSETQ.

In this sample, this clonotype turned up a few times. A much larger clone differs by one base, so this may be a read error. The CDR3 loop reads CSARDLRRGGTTEAFF. DNA of the CDR3: TGCAGTGCTAGAGATCTCCGCCGCGGGGGGACAACTGAAGCTTTCTTT. V gene TRBV20-1 combines with J gene TRBJ1-1, with a possible D match to TRBD1 (6 bases). The ends were cut back, 0 bases at V and 5 bases at J, with 19 bases in the middle. The CDR3 is made up of 16 amino acids. The V gene's germline CDR1 is DFQATT and CDR2 SNEGSKA (reference sequence).

This clonotype was detected many times. The chain combines TRBV12-3 or TRBV12-4 with TRBJ1-5; TRBD1 matches 9 bases. The CDR3 has 15 amino acids. J gave up 7 bases and V 6 bases, and 10 bases lay outside the gene matches. The DNA of the CDR3 is TGTGCCAGCAGCCCGACAGGGGGAGTTTCGCAGCCCCAGCATTTT. Its protein is CASSPTGGVSQPQHF.

The sample holds a few counts of this clonotype. This sequence joins TRBV11-2 and TRBJ2-1; weak D call: TRBD2 (7 bases). CDR3 length: 14 residues. Germline CDR1 SGHAT, CDR2 FQNNGV. V shed 4 bases and J shed 9 bases, with 16 bases lying between them. The CDR3 sequence is CASSWGGGSGEQFF. The DNA for the CDR3 is TGTGCCAGCAGCTGGGGGGGGGGCTCAGGTGAGCAGTTCTTC.

There are many counts of this clonotype. V is TRBV12-3 or TRBV12-4 and J is TRBJ2-7; D not resolved. Trimming cost V 1 base and J 3 bases, with 7 bases left between them. CDR3 length: 13 residues. The CDR3 loop is CASSLGTHYEQYF. DNA for the CDR3: TGTGCCAGCAGTTTAGGGACCCACTACGAGCAGTACTTC.

This clonotype appeared many times. The chain joins TRBV29-1 to TRBJ2-1; 10 bases map to TRBD2. CDR1 is SQVTM and CDR2 is ANQGSEA in the germline V gene. J lost 7 bases, V lost 7 bases, and 13 bases had no gene match. The CDR3 totals 15 residues. The chain's CDR3 is CSAERGRTSGNEQFF. Here the CDR3 DNA reads TGCAGCGCTGAGAGGGGGAGGACTAGCGGTAATGAGCAGTTCTTC.